The 30 T cell receptor beta chains given below trace back to one sample, sequenced in a study of T-cell reconstitution after alpha-beta-depleted transplantation in children (dated by TCRdb to about 2016). The label giving this sample's treatment or condition can be read as: allogeneic hematopoietic cell transplantation with graft depleted of TCRalphabeta T cells and CD19 B cells. Libraries were made using PCR. Sequencing relied on an Illumina HiSeq 2500. To normalize quantification of the TCRbeta repertoire, the TCR libraries were built with molecular barcoding that relied on unique molecular identifiers. The public sequencing data were trimmed at Q25 with fastp and processed into clonotypes with MiXCR by TCRdb, which kept only in-frame beta chains. Merged by CDR3 protein, the rows form single entries marked with the most common genes and DNA. Present in this sample are more than 200,000 distinct CDR3 sequences, under 30% of which were seen just once. 2.6% of the sample rests with the top ten.

The sequences come from PBMCs, collected before TCRalphabeta/CD19-depleted stem cell transplant. The receptors come from a girl aged 2-10 years with Fanconi anemia, due to receive a stem cell transplant.

V usage is TRBV5-1 and J usage is TRBJ2-5; possible D gene TRBD1, 6 bases. Per the germline V gene, CDR1 is SGHRS and CDR2 is YFSETQ. The CDR3 length is 15 residues. Trimming removed 2 bases at V and 5 bases at J, with 16 bases between. This CDR3 reads CASSFSRGSMETQYF. Here the CDR3 DNA reads TGCGCCAGCAGCTTTTCCAGGGGTAGTATGGAGACCCAGTACTTC.

This chain connects TRBV20-1 to TRBJ2-1; no reliable D call. This CDR3 has 12 amino acids. The V end lost 2 bases, the J end lost 5 bases, and 7 bases lay between the germline ends. The V gene's germline CDR1 is DFQATT and CDR2 SNEGSKA (reference sequence). The CDR3 DNA follows: TGCAGTGCTAGACCCCTTGACAATGAGCAGTTCTTC. This codes for CSARPLDNEQFF.

This clonotype was seen a few times. The chain is built from TRBV6-6 and TRBJ2-7; either TRBD1 or TRBD2 may fit D (5 bases each). The V end was cut by 2 bases, the J end by 6 bases, with 5 bases between. The CDR3 covers 11 residues. Germline V gene data show CDR1 as MNHNY and CDR2 as SVGAGI (reference sequence). CDR3 region: CASSYGGEQYF. The CDR3 bases are TGTGCCAGCAGTTACGGGGGCGAGCAGTACTTC.

This clonotype was counted only a few times. The CDR3 loop reads CATSPRYHSGANVLTF. For the CDR3, the DNA is TGTGCCACCAGTCCCAGGTATCACTCTGGGGCCAACGTCCTGACTTTC. The chain has TRBV15 and TRBJ2-6; unclear D gene. The length of the CDR3 is 16 residues. Per germline, CDR1 LNHNV and CDR2 YYDKDF (reference sequence). V shed 6 bases and J shed 0 bases, with 12 bases lying between them.

This clonotype turned up a few times. The V gene is TRBV7-3, the J gene TRBJ2-1; no clear D gene. CDR1 is SGHTA and CDR2 is FQGTGA in the germline V gene. V was cut by 2 bases and J by 4 bases, with 12 bases left in between. The CDR3 length is 15 residues. The CDR3 nucleotides are TGTGCCAGCAGCTTAGGTAGCCCTCTGTACAATGAGCAGTTCTTC. It encodes CASSLGSPLYNEQFF.

This clonotype was counted at least ten times. The rearrangement uses TRBV7-2 and TRBJ2-7, with D maybe TRBD1 (6 bases). V was cut by 1 base and J by 3 bases, with 10 bases left in between. Germline V lookup: CDR1 SGHTA, CDR2 FQGNSA. The CDR3 runs to 14 residues. The CDR3 coding sequence is TGTGCCAGCAGCTTAGGGGGACAAGTCTACGAGCAGTACTTC. It yields the protein CASSLGGQVYEQYF.

The chain couples TRBV6-6 to TRBJ2-5, with a possible D match to TRBD2 (7 bases). Germline CDR1 reads MNHNY; CDR2 reads SVGAGI (reference sequence). The CDR3 totals 11 residues. The V end was cut by 10 bases, the J end by 5 bases, with 11 bases between. The CDR3 sequence: CATGGPETQYF. CDR3 nucleotides: TGTGCCACCGGGGGGCCCGAGACCCAGTACTTC.

This clonotype was seen ten or more times. The CDR3 region is CSARTSGYNEQFF. The CDR3 DNA is TGCAGTGCTAGGACTAGCGGCTACAATGAGCAGTTCTTC. V is TRBV20-1 and J is TRBJ2-1; TRBD2 agrees at 9 bases. Germline V gene lookup returns CDR1 DFQATT and CDR2 SNEGSKA (reference sequence). The ends lost 3 bases at V and 3 bases at J; junction bases unmatched: 0. This CDR3 has 13 amino acids.

This chain links TRBV29-1 with TRBJ1-4; D unresolved. Germline lookup yields CDR1 SQVTM and CDR2 ANQGSEA. V lost 4 bases and J lost 7, with 10 bases in between. The CDR3 has 12 residues. The CDR3 nucleotides are TGCAGCGTTGGGGTTTCCGCTGAAAAACTGTTTTTT. It translates to CSVGVSAEKLFF.

Ten or more counts support this clonotype. The chain recombines TRBV6-5 with TRBJ1-6; D perhaps matches TRBD1 (5 bases). Trimming removed 2 bases at V and 9 bases at J, with 20 bases between. The CDR3 extends over 17 amino acids. Germline CDR1 MNHEY, CDR2 SVGAGI. Written as DNA, the CDR3 is TGTGCCAGCAGTTACGAGGGACTTTCACATCCTCGTTCACCCCTCCACTTT. It translates to CASSYEGLSHPRSPLHF.

V usage is TRBV20-1 and J usage is TRBJ2-1; no reliable D call. This CDR3 spans 15 amino acids. The V end was cut by 6 bases, the J end by 0 bases, with 15 bases between. Germline values: CDR1 DFQATT, CDR2 SNEGSKA (reference sequence). The CDR3 loop is CSAPIPQSSYNEQFF. CDR3 nucleotides: TGCAGTGCCCCTATACCTCAAAGCTCCTACAATGAGCAGTTCTTC.

J is TRBJ2-3 and V is TRBV29-1; 15 bases are shared with TRBD2. This CDR3 has 15 amino acids. The germline V gene has CDR1 SQVTM and CDR2 ANQGSEA. The V segment lost 3 bases and the J segment 4 bases; nucleotides outside the gene matches: 2. The CDR3 is CSVEGTSGGPDTQYF. CDR3 bases: TGCAGCGTTGAGGGGACTAGCGGGGGGCCAGATACGCAGTATTTT.

The table lists this clonotype with many counts. The genes are TRBV20-1 and TRBJ1-6; weak D call: TRBD1 (5 bases). CDR1 and CDR2 (germline): DFQATT, SNEGSKA (reference sequence). V gave up 4 bases and J gave up 7 bases, with 5 bases separating them. There are 11 residues in the CDR3. In DNA form, the CDR3 reads TGCAGTGCTAAGGGGAATTCACCCCTCCACTTT. It encodes CSAKGNSPLHF.

This clonotype turned up a few times. The CDR3 region is CASSLVGRGYEQFF. For the CDR3, the DNA is TGTGCCAGCAGCTTAGTCGGGAGAGGCTATGAGCAGTTCTTC. This rearrangement joins TRBV7-8 to TRBJ2-1; tentatively, D is TRBD2 (6 bases). The CDR3 is 14 amino acids. The V end was cut by 1 base, the J end by 8 bases, with 12 bases between. From germline, CDR1 is SGHVS and CDR2 FQNEAQ.

This rearrangement joins TRBV30 to TRBJ2-5; no clear D. Trimming pared 0 bases from V and 4 bases from J, leaving 0 bases between. CDR1 and CDR2 (germline): GTSNPN, SVGIG (reference sequence). The CDR3 runs to 10 residues. CDR3 amino acids: CAWSVETQYF. The CDR3, as DNA: TGTGCCTGGAGTGTAGAGACCCAGTACTTC.

This clonotype was recorded at least ten times. The chain employs TRBV4-1 and TRBJ2-7; D is uncertain. Between the trimmed V and J ends, which lost 1 base and 3 bases, there was a span of 10 bases. CDR1 is MGHRA and CDR2 is YSYEKL in the germline V gene. CDR3 size: 14 residues. The DNA of the CDR3 is TGCGCCAGCAGCCAAGTGGGGTCCGGCTACGAGCAGTACTTC. Translation gives CASSQVGSGYEQYF.

This clonotype turned up a few times. V gene TRBV29-1 combines with J gene TRBJ1-2, with D hard to call. The CDR3 has 12 amino acids. Per the germline V gene, CDR1 is SQVTM and CDR2 is ANQGSEA. With 7 bases removed from V and 0 bases from J, the gap between germline ends came to 9 bases. The CDR3 region has the DNA TGCAGCGCCGGAACAGCTAACTATGGCTACACCTTC. Encoded protein: CSAGTANYGYTF.

CDR3 in amino acids: CASSLPRIAGVDEQFF. CDR3 sequence (DNA): TGTGCCAGCAGCTTACCAAGAATAGCGGGAGTCGATGAGCAGTTCTTC. V and J are TRBV11-2 and TRBJ2-1, with TRBD2 matching 9 bases. This CDR3 is 16 amino acids long. V lost 2 bases to trimming and J lost 8 bases; unmatched junction nucleotides: 10. CDR1 is SGHAT and CDR2 is FQNNGV in the germline V gene.

This clonotype has a count of ten or more. This rearrangement joins TRBV7-2 to TRBJ1-5, with a tentative D call TRBD1 (6 bases). The CDR3 extends over 14 amino acids. V lost 6 bases, J lost 5 bases, and 14 bases lay in between. Germline V gene sequence: CDR1 SGHTA, CDR2 FQGNSA. The CDR3 DNA reads as TGTGCCAGCAGTTCCGGGACACTCTATCAGCCCCAGCATTTT. As protein: CASSSGTLYQPQHF.

This clonotype was observed a handful of times. This chain uses TRBV7-2 with TRBJ2-7; TRBD1 matches 10 bases. The CDR3 runs 15 residues. Germline V gene data show CDR1 as SGHTA and CDR2 as FQGNSA. With V trimmed by 1 base and J by 5 bases, 5 bases remained unmatched. Here the CDR3 DNA reads TGTGCCAGCAGCTTAGGGGACAGGGGAGGGGACGAGCAGTACTTC. Its translation: CASSLGDRGGDEQYF. The entire variable domain, with the rest obtained from reference TRBV7-2 and TRBJ2-7, is as follows: GAGVSQSPSNKVTEKGKDVELRCDPISGHTALYWYRQSLGQGLEFLIYFQGNSAPDKSGLPSDRFSAERTGGSVSTLTIQRTQQEDSAVYLCASSLGDRGGDEQYFGPGTRLTVT.

This clonotype was recorded once. The genes are TRBV27 and TRBJ2-7, with D possibly TRBD2 on 6 matching bases. CDR3 size: 16 residues. Germline values: CDR1 MNHEY, CDR2 SMNVEV (reference sequence). Trimming took 0 bases from V and 2 from J, leaving 14 bases between them. CDR3 coding DNA: TGTGCCAGCAGTTTATCGGGGGGTAGGGGAGCCTACGAGCAGTACTTC. Translated: CASSLSGGRGAYEQYF.

There are many counts of this clonotype. V is TRBV20-1 and J is TRBJ2-7; maybe TRBD2 (7 bases). The germline V gene encodes CDR1 DFQATT and CDR2 SNEGSKA (reference sequence). V lost 2 bases and J 3 bases, leaving 14 bases between the germline ends. The CDR3 runs 14 residues. The CDR3, as DNA: TGCAGTGCTAGAAAACGGGGGGCCCGCTACGAGCAGTACTTC. Amino acids: CSARKRGARYEQYF.

CDR3 protein: CASSIGGGYEQYF. Written as DNA, the CDR3 is TGTGCCAGTAGTATAGGTGGGGGCTACGAGCAGTACTTC. The gene calls are TRBV19 and TRBJ2-7; D tentatively reads TRBD1 or TRBD2 (5 bases each). V was trimmed by 1 base and J by 3 bases, leaving 7 bases between them. In germline, CDR1 is LNHDA, CDR2 SQIVND (reference sequence). The CDR3 is 13 residues long. Filled out from reference TRBV19 and TRBJ2-7, the complete variable domain reads DGGITQSPKYLFRKEGQNVTLSCEQNLNHDAMYWYRQDPGQGLRLIYYSQIVNDFQKGDIAEGYSVSREKKESFPLTVTSAQKNPTAFYLCASSIGGGYEQYFGPGTRLTVT.

The V call is TRBV6-1, the J call TRBJ2-3; maybe TRBD2 (6 bases). Trimming took 7 bases from V and 3 from J, leaving 20 bases between them. Germline V CDR1 and CDR2: MNHNS, SASEGT. CDR3 size: 16 residues. CDR3 DNA sequence: TGTGCCAGCAACTTATTCGGAGGGCCGAGGACAGATACGCAGTATTTT. Encoded protein: CASNLFGGPRTDTQYF.

This clonotype appeared many times. The chain has TRBV28 and TRBJ2-7, with a tentative D call TRBD2 (6 bases). This CDR3 has 13 amino acids. V was cut by 2 bases and J by 6 bases, with 11 bases left in between. Germline V gene lookup returns CDR1 MDHEN and CDR2 SYDVKM. As DNA, the CDR3 is TGTGCCAGCAGTTTAGTAGGAGGGAGCGAGCAGTACTTC. It encodes CASSLVGGSEQYF.

Points on this clonotype: Sequence at one end of the junction differs from germline and may be a read error. The chain recombines TRBV9 with TRBJ2-2, with 10 nucleotides matching TRBD2. The length of the CDR3 is 15 residues. Germline CDR1 is SGDLS and CDR2 is YYNGEE. CDR3 residues: CASSTGTSVTVELFF. The CDR3 DNA sequence: TGTGCCAGCAGCACCGGGACTAGCGTCACCGTGGAGCTGTTTTTT.

V usage is TRBV30 and J usage is TRBJ1-1; D gene ambiguous. V lost 4 bases to trimming and J lost 0 bases, with 9 bases between them. The germline gives CDR1 GTSNPN, CDR2 SVGIG (reference sequence). The CDR3 covers 13 residues. CDR3 DNA: TGTGCCTGGACGATGACACTGAACACTGAAGCTTTCTTT. As protein: CAWTMTLNTEAFF. Based on the CDR3 plus reference TRBV30 and TRBJ1-1, the full variable domain is SQTIHQWPATLVQPVGSPLSLECTVEGTSNPNLYWYRQAAGRGLQLLFYSVGIGQISSEVPQNLSASRPQDRQFILSSKKLLLSDSGFYLCAWTMTLNTEAFFGQGTRLTVV.

This clonotype occurred many times. The V call is TRBV15, the J call TRBJ2-3; no firm D call. This CDR3 spans 14 amino acids. The V end was cut by 0 bases, the J end by 8 bases, with 12 bases between. Germline CDR1 reads LNHNV; CDR2 reads YYDKDF (reference sequence). Here the CDR3 reads CATSRDFGVATQYF. As DNA, the CDR3 is TGTGCCACCAGCAGAGATTTCGGAGTTGCTACGCAGTATTTT.

V usage is TRBV6-5 and J usage is TRBJ2-1, with D possibly being TRBD1 or TRBD2 (5 bases each). CDR3 length: 17 residues. Trimming took 2 bases from V and 4 from J, leaving 18 bases between them. The germline CDR1 and CDR2 sequences are MNHEY and SVGAGI. The CDR3 reads CASSYVTGDRRYNEQFF. The CDR3 nucleotides are TGTGCCAGCAGTTACGTGACCGGGGACCGAAGATACAATGAGCAGTTCTTC.

This clonotype has just a few counts. V usage is TRBV20-1 and J usage is TRBJ2-7; D uncertain. The V gene lost 4 bases and the J gene lost 6 bases, with 10 bases spanning the gap. The germline CDR1 and CDR2 sequences are DFQATT and SNEGSKA (reference sequence). The CDR3 is 11 amino acids. CDR3 coding DNA: TGCAGTGCTATGCCCCAATCCGAGCAGTACTTC. It yields the protein CSAMPQSEQYF.